This T cell receptor beta chain was profiled in a study of shared clonotypes between healthy human individuals (dated by TCRdb to the early 2020s). About the investigation overall: A few men and a couple of women, aged 18 to 49 years, made up the cohort. The study deeply sequenced blood TCR repertoires of several healthy adults to estimate repertoire size and the extent of clonotype sharing between individuals. Between about 0.8 and 8.9 billion PBMCs per donor were obtained by leukapheresis. For each donor, CD4 naive and CD4 memory were each given three plates, CD8 naive was given two plates, and CD8 memory was given one plate. To increase sequencing depth and limit assay-specific biases, different laboratories used diverse techniques to prepare libraries and sequence TCR repertoires. Overall results and qualifications from the work: Higher generation probabilities were observed for clonotypes shared by all four sorted-subset donors than for non-shared clonotypes. Even with the large sequencing depth, rarefaction of the sorted-subset datasets indicated that sequencing was incomplete. Based on pairwise subsampling, the degree of clonotype sharing among donors was expected to be affected by sequencing depth. Only blood was sampled, and tissue TCR repertoires likely differ from those in blood. The genetic and exposure-history diversity represented was limited by the small number of donors. Naive subsets generally had larger estimated clonotype richness than memory subsets did. Across four donors, about 5% of naive CD4, approximately 3.6% of naive CD8, 2.3% of memory CD4, and approximately 0.4% of memory CD8 clonotypes were shared.

Using the deep immunoSEQ assay, multiplex PCR amplified TCR CDR3 regions from genomic DNA. Genomic DNA extracted from each cell subset was distributed evenly over all wells of several immunoSEQ 96-well plates, and each plate served as one replicate. Each replicate PCR for sorted subsets received around 210 ng genomic DNA, equal to tens of thousands of T cell genomes. Purified libraries were quantified with a Qubit 3.0 fluorometer, sized on a Bioanalyzer 2100, and re-quantified with the KAPA Library Quantification kit. Every immunoSEQ 96-well plate was sequenced on a separate single-read 150-cycle Illumina NextSeq 550 flow cell. The study's own analysis went as follows. Because the immunoSEQ output included only junctional sequences and no quality scores, the filtering could not be the same as the filtering used for full-length reads. To assign V/J genes and CDR3, sequences were annotated using PyIR, a Python wrapper for IgBLAST v1.9, with IMGT germline references. Any read was removed if the V/J assignment was weak (E-value above 1e-6), the CDR3 was missing, or the read contained stop codons, out-of-frame junctions, or ambiguous translated residues. V3J clonotypes were defined by identical inferred V gene, J gene, and CDR3 amino acid sequence. The percentage overlap between two repertoires was calculated by dividing the number of shared unique clonotypes by the size of the smaller repertoire. Richness of each repertoire was evaluated using RTK rarefaction, the Chao1 estimator, and Recon v2.1 estimates of unobserved clonotypes. Generation probabilities were computed with OLGA for all TCRbeta clonotypes obtained by the gDNA method from several donors. TCRdb stores this immuneACCESS table with in-frame sequences only. Part of the clones is absent; in the studies checked, under half of the shortfall reflects unresolved V genes, and no reason is known for the rest. V, J and clone size are taken as reported in that table, and D and trimming were inferred from the DNA itself. Across this sample there are millions of clones, with about 95% seen only once. 0.1% to 0.15% of the sample comes from the top ten.

From its cysteine to its phenylalanine, the CDR3 spans 13 amino acids. Solely the CDR3 DNA is kept, with 39 bases framed from the first base. Trimming at the junction amounts to 3 bases on V and 7 bases on J, and the germline ends lie 10 bases apart. In the germline V gene, CDR1 corresponds to MGHRA and CDR2 to YSYEKL. Details on this clone: Its antigen is still unknown. No base quality information exists; no much larger clone differs at one position.

Healthy HIV-negative adults with no recently reported acute infections or vaccinations were included as donors. Every donor was a Caucasian adult living in Nashville, Tennessee, USA. Magnetic negative selection was used to enrich CD4+ T cells, after which naive cells were positively selected on CD45RA and the negative fraction became the memory subset. Blood was collected by leukapheresis, and PBMCs were isolated by Ficoll-Histopaque density gradient centrifugation and then cryopreserved in liquid nitrogen vapor phase. Analytical flow cytometry was used to check the purity and quantity of each magnetically sorted T cell population. From each sorted fraction, genomic DNA was isolated and quantified by UV absorbance on a Nanodrop 2000c.

The chain is assembled from TRBV4-1 and TRBJ2-1, with the D gene too uncertain to name. The source is a man between 18 and 35 years old in good health. Sequences were obtained from naive CD4+ T cells sorted from blood. What this sample's cell subset or site label stands for: CD45RA+ positively selected. DNA sequence: TGCGCCAGCAGCCACCCCTTCAGGAATGAGCAGTTCTTC. Its protein is CASSHPFRNEQFF.